This TCR beta chain was captured in a study of T-cell memory formation after mild COVID-19. In the study overall: TCR clusters showed largely donor specificity.

Study findings and constraints: Certain responding clones were present in pre-infection memory, suggesting participation of cross-reactive memory.

Note on this clonotype: Its antigen is not identified.

A 5'RACE reaction primed in the constant segment made cDNA libraries of TCR alpha and TCR beta, and these carried sample barcodes and UMIs. Via MiXCR, TCRdb re-called the 5' RACE reads, giving one row per CDR3 protein. The sample includes 450,000 to 650,000 distinct CDR3 sequences, roughly a fifth of them seen just once. Germline CDR1 is SEHNR and CDR2 is FQNEAQ (reference sequence). The germline V and J ends were trimmed by 7 bases and 2 bases, with 9 bases remaining between them. The length of the CDR3 is 12 residues. Sequenced: PBMCs or a T cell subset sorted from them (not recorded which). The chain employs TRBV7-9 and TRBJ2-7, with TRBD2 as a possible D gene (5 bases). This clonotype was obtained from an adult woman who had mild COVID-19 (a few samples of this study predate the infection). Cell type and time point are not known. The CDR3 sequence is CASNPGTYEQYF. The CDR3 nucleotides read TGTGCCAGCAACCCCGGGACCTACGAGCAGTACTTC.